These 12 T cell receptor beta chains were sequenced from one sample in a study of neurological immune-mediated disorders. MiXCR, applied by TCRdb to the 5' RACE reads, yields one record per CDR3 protein. Here the sample spans some 45,000 distinct CDR3 sequences, around 13% being singletons. This sample's time point: longitudinal time-point 2. Sequenced material: PBMCs. These receptors originate from a male donor with HTLV-1-associated myelopathy (HAM/TSP).

This clonotype was observed at least ten times. The chain carries TRBV5-1 and TRBJ1-2; D ambiguous. Germline V gene sequence: CDR1 SGHRS, CDR2 YFSETQ. The V end lost 0 bases, the J end lost 1 base, and 10 bases lay between the germline ends. The CDR3 loop spans 15 amino acids. In DNA form, the CDR3 reads TGCGCCAGCAGCTTGGTCGGGTCATTTAACTATGGCTACACCTTC. Residues: CASSLVGSFNYGYTF.

This clonotype was seen many times. The V and J genes are TRBV28 and TRBJ2-7; 9 bases match TRBD2. J lost 2 bases, V lost 6 bases, and 5 bases had no gene match. CDR1 MDHEN and CDR2 SYDVKM come from the germline V gene. The CDR3 has 14 amino acids. The CDR3 here is CASRGLAATYEQYF. In DNA, the CDR3 is TGTGCCAGCAGGGGACTAGCCGCGACCTACGAGCAGTACTTC.

This clonotype was counted at least ten times. CDR3 bases: TGCAGTGCTACCCGCGGAGCGGGGGGGCAAAATGAGCAGTTCTTC. Translated, it gives CSATRGAGGQNEQFF. The rearrangement joins TRBV20-1 to TRBJ2-1; 10 positions match TRBD2. J was trimmed by 7 bases and V by 4 bases; bases with no gene match: 10. Germline CDR1 DFQATT, CDR2 SNEGSKA (reference sequence). CDR3 length: 15 amino acids.

This clonotype has a count of ten or more. V is TRBV5-1 and J is TRBJ2-1, with 14 bases that match TRBD2. CDR3 length: 18 residues. Germline assignment: CDR1 SGHRS and CDR2 YFSETQ. V was clipped by 3 bases and J by 5 bases; unmatched bases: 10. CDR3 nucleotides: TGCGCCAGCAGCTCACACATCGGACTAGCGGGGGGACACAATGAGCAGTTCTTC. Amino acids: CASSSHIGLAGGHNEQFF.

The rearrangement joins TRBV15 to TRBJ2-1; 8 nucleotides match TRBD2. Germline loops: CDR1 LNHNV, CDR2 YYDKDF (reference sequence). The junction had 8 bases not matched to a gene; V was cut back by 6 bases and J by 4 bases. The CDR3 is 15 residues long. Here the CDR3 reads CATRPGGASYNEQFF. The CDR3 DNA reads as TGTGCCACCAGACCCGGGGGGGCGTCTTACAATGAGCAGTTCTTC.

The J gene is TRBJ1-1, the V gene TRBV7-9, with 7 bases matching TRBD1. This CDR3 is 16 amino acids long. Germline V gene sequence: CDR1 SEHNR, CDR2 FQNEAQ (reference sequence). The V gene end was trimmed by 1 base and the J gene end by 2 bases; junction bases not matched to a gene: 7. The CDR3 nucleotides are TGTGCCAGCAGCTTAGGGACAGGAGGACAAAACACTGAAGCTTTCTTT. Translated, it gives CASSLGTGGQNTEAFF.

This clonotype was seen repeatedly, ten times or more. The gene calls are TRBV20-1 and TRBJ1-1, with TRBD1 as a possible D gene (5 bases). V was pared by 6 bases and J by 3 bases, with 11 bases between. The CDR3 is made up of 12 amino acids. CDR1 is DFQATT, CDR2 SNEGSKA, per germline (reference sequence). The CDR3 DNA reads TGCAGTGCCACGAAAGGGGACACTGAAGCTTTCTTT. Residues: CSATKGDTEAFF.

Many counts were recorded for this clonotype. The CDR3 loop reads CASSLGGGAPNQPQHF. DNA for the CDR3: TGCGCCAGCAGCTTGGGAGGGGGTGCCCCCAATCAGCCCCAGCATTTT. J is TRBJ1-5 and V is TRBV5-1, with D perhaps TRBD1 (6 bases). This CDR3 is built from 16 residues. The V end lost 0 bases, the J end lost 3 bases, and 13 bases lay between the germline ends. Germline V gene data show CDR1 as SGHRS and CDR2 as YFSETQ.

There are many counts of this clonotype. The chain joins TRBV7-7 to TRBJ2-1, with 15 bases fitting TRBD2. The CDR3 totals 17 residues. Germline CDR1 is SSHAT and CDR2 is FNYEAQ (reference sequence). V lost 4 bases and J lost 6; bases outside the gene matches: 7. The CDR3 nucleotides read TGTGCCAGCAGCTCCGGACTAGCGGGGGGGCCAGGCAATGAGCAGTTCTTC. As protein: CASSSGLAGGPGNEQFF. Drawing the rest from reference TRBV7-7 and TRBJ2-1, the complete variable domain is GAGVSQSPRYKVTKRGQDVTLRCDPISSHATLYWYQQALGQGPEFLTYFNYEAQPDKSGLPSDRFSAERPEGSISTLTIQRTEQRDSAMYRCASSSGLAGGPGNEQFFGPGTRLTVL.

This clonotype was seen ten or more times. V gene TRBV20-1 combines with J gene TRBJ1-1, with 7 bases identical to TRBD1. Germline assignment: CDR1 DFQATT and CDR2 SNEGSKA (reference sequence). This CDR3 spans 13 amino acids. Trimming at V came to 4 bases and at J to 4 bases, leaving 6 bases not matched to a gene. In DNA, the CDR3 is TGCAGTGCTATAAGGGGGCTGGGCACTGAAGCTTTCTTT. As protein: CSAIRGLGTEAFF.

In this sample, this clonotype turned up many times. A clone one base away is much larger, so this may be a read error. The chain carries TRBV7-2 and TRBJ2-2; 7 positions agree with TRBD2. This CDR3 is 14 amino acids long. Germline V gives CDR1 SGHTA, CDR2 FQGNSA. The DNA for the CDR3 is TGTGTCAGCAATCCGGGGGGATACACCGGGGAGCTGTTTTTT. The encoded protein is CVSNPGGYTGELFF.

The chain has TRBV7-2 and TRBJ1-1, with D tentatively TRBD1 (5 bases). The germline CDR1 and CDR2 sequences are SGHTA and FQGNSA. The CDR3 loop spans 16 amino acids. The V end was cut by 5 bases, the J end by 2 bases, with 18 bases between. CDR3 protein: CASSLYAGNRNTEAFF. CDR3 nucleotides: TGTGCCAGCAGCCTTTACGCAGGGAACCGCAACACTGAAGCTTTCTTT.